The rows below give T cell receptor beta chains drawn from one sample of a study of type 1 and type 2 diabetes patients. TCRdb passed the multiplex PCR reads through MiXCR, listing each CDR3 protein once. This sample has a few hundred thousand distinct CDR3 sequences, with roughly 50% found just once. Source material: peripheral blood mononuclear cells (PBMCs). The receptors were gathered from a man younger than 35 with type 2 diabetes. CDR3s include the opening cysteine and the closing phenylalanine or tryptophan. A D gene is named only where the DNA matches it firmly. Expanded clones get a size class; other rows say once, few or many, or leave the size out.

v_call,d_call,j_call,clone_size,cdr3_aa,cdr3_nt
TRBV20-1,-,TRBJ2-5,few,CSARDWSQPQETQYF,TGCAGTGCTAGAGACTGGAGCCAGCCCCAAGAGACCCAGTACTTC
TRBV12-5,-,TRBJ2-7,few,CASGHGGGTYEQYF,TGTGCTAGTGGTCATGGGGGTGGGACCTACGAGCAGTACTTC
TRBV13,TRBD2,TRBJ2-7,few,CASSFTYSGRGYEQYF,TGTGCCAGCAGCTTCACCTACAGCGGGAGAGGTTACGAGCAGTACTTC
TRBV9,TRBD1,TRBJ2-2,few,CASSVGGTGAGELFF,TGTGCCAGCAGCGTGGGAGGGACAGGGGCCGGGGAGCTGTTTTTT
TRBV14,TRBD1,TRBJ2-1,few,CASSLPGQGKNNEQFF,TGTGCCAGCAGCCTACCGGGACAGGGAAAGAACAATGAGCAGTTCTTC
TRBV10-1,TRBD1,TRBJ1-2,once,CAKHRGRTEGGYTF,TGCGCCAAACACAGGGGGCGAACTGAGGGTGGCTACACCTTC
TRBV6-6,-,TRBJ1-2,few,CASTKGVNYGYTF,TGTGCCAGCACCAAGGGGGTTAACTATGGCTACACCTTC
TRBV4-1,-,TRBJ2-7,few,CASSQGSGVEQYF,TGCGCCAGCAGCCAAGGTTCCGGGGTCGAGCAGTACTTC
TRBV4-1,-,TRBJ2-7,few,CASSQEDEQYF,TGCGCCAGCAGCCAAGAAGACGAGCAGTACTTC
TRBV2,-,TRBJ2-2,-,CASSEGSGELFF,TGTGCCAGCAGTGAAGGGTCCGGGGAGCTGTTTTTT
TRBV15,TRBD1,TRBJ2-6,many,CATSSTGAGANVLTF,TGTGCCACCAGTTCCACAGGGGCTGGGGCCAACGTCCTGACTTTC
TRBV10-3,-,TRBJ1-2,few,CAISESLDVRLNYGYTF,TGTGCCATCAGTGAGTCATTGGACGTCAGGCTAAACTATGGCTACACCTTC
TRBV20-1,-,TRBJ1-6,-,CSARVGGENSPLHF,TGCAGTGCTAGAGTGGGGGGGGAGAATTCACCCCTCCACTTT
TRBV2,TRBD2,TRBJ2-3,-,CASSPLGVAGPKDTQYF,TGTGCCAGCAGCCCTTTGGGAGTAGCGGGGCCAAAAGATACGCAGTATTTT
TRBV28,-,TRBJ1-1,-,CASRGGRVFF,TGTGCCAGCAGGGGAGGTAGAGTTTTCTTT
TRBV7-2,TRBD1,TRBJ2-2,-,CASSLRVQGFANTGELFF,TGTGCCAGCAGCTTAAGGGTACAGGGGTTCGCGAACACCGGGGAGCTGTTTTTT
TRBV7-6,-,TRBJ2-2,-,CASSLGTQNTGELFF,TGTGCCAGCAGCCTCGGGACGCAAAACACCGGGGAGCTGTTTTTT
TRBV7-2,-,TRBJ1-5,few,CASSQDPVSNQPQHF,TGTGCCAGCAGCCAAGATCCCGTTAGCAATCAGCCCCAGCATTTT
TRBV7-2,-,TRBJ2-3,-,CASSDPRQWDTQYF,TGTGCCAGCAGCGATCCGAGACAATGGGATACGCAGTATTTT
TRBV7-2,TRBD1,TRBJ2-1,few,CASSNRDRLNEQFF,TGTGCCAGCAGCAACCGGGACAGGCTCAATGAGCAGTTCTTC
TRBV7-8,-,TRBJ2-7,-,CASSLDHGRYEQYF,TGTGCCAGCAGCTTAGACCACGGAAGATACGAGCAGTACTTC
TRBV2,TRBD1,TRBJ1-6,-,CASSEMQGQGGSPLHF,TGTGCCAGCAGTGAAATGCAGGGACAGGGTGGCTCACCCCTCCACTTT